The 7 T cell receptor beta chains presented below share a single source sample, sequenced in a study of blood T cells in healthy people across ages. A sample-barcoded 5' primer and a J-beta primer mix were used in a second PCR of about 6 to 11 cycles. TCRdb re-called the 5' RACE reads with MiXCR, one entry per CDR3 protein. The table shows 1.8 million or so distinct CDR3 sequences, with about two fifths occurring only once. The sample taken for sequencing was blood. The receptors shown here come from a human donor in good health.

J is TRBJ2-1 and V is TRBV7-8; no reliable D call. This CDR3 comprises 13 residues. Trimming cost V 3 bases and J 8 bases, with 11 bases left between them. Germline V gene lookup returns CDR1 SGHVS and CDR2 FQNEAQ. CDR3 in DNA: TGTGCCAGCAGCTTTTTTCAGATCTATGAGCAGTTCTTC. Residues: CASSFFQIYEQFF.

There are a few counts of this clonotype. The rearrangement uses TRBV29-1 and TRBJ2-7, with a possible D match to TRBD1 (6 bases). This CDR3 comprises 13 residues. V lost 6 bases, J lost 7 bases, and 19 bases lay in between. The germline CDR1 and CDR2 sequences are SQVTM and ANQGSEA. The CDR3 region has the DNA TGCAGCGTAACCTTCGGCAGGGGTGGAGAGCAGTACTTC. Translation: CSVTFGRGGEQYF.

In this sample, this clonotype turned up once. CDR3 sequence (DNA): TGCAGTGCTAGAAAACTAGCGGGGGTCGTGGGAGATACGCAGTATTTT. It codes for CSARKLAGVVGDTQYF. This rearrangement joins TRBV20-1 to TRBJ2-3; TRBD2 matches at 11 bases. This CDR3 spans 16 amino acids. The ends lost 2 bases at V and 5 bases at J; junction bases unmatched: 9. The germline V gene encodes CDR1 DFQATT and CDR2 SNEGSKA (reference sequence).

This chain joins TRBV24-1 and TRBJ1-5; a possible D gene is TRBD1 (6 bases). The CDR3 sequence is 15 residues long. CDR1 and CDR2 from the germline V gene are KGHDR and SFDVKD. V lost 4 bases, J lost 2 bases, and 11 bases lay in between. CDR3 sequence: CATSEGKGGNQPQHF. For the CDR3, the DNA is TGTGCCACCAGTGAGGGTAAGGGGGGCAATCAGCCCCAGCATTTT.

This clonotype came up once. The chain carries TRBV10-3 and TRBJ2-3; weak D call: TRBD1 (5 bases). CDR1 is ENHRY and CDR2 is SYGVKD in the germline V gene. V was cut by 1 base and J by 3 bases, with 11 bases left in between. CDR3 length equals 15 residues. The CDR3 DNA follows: TGTGCCATCAGTGAGTTTCGACAGACGACAGATACGCAGTATTTT. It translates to CAISEFRQTTDTQYF.

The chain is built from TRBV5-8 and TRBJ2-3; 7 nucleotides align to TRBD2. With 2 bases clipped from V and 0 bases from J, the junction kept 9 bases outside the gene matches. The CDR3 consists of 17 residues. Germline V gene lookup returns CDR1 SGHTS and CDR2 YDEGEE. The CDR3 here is CASSFRGTGGSTDTQYF. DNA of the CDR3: TGTGCCAGCAGCTTTCGCGGGACGGGAGGAAGCACAGATACGCAGTATTTT.

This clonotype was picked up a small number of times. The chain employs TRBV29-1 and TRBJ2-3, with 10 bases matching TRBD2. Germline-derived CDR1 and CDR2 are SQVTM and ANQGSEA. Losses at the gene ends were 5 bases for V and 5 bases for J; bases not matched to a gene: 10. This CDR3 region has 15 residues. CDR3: CSVYQAGGREDTQYF. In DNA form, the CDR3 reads TGCAGCGTTTACCAAGCGGGGGGGCGCGAAGATACGCAGTATTTT.